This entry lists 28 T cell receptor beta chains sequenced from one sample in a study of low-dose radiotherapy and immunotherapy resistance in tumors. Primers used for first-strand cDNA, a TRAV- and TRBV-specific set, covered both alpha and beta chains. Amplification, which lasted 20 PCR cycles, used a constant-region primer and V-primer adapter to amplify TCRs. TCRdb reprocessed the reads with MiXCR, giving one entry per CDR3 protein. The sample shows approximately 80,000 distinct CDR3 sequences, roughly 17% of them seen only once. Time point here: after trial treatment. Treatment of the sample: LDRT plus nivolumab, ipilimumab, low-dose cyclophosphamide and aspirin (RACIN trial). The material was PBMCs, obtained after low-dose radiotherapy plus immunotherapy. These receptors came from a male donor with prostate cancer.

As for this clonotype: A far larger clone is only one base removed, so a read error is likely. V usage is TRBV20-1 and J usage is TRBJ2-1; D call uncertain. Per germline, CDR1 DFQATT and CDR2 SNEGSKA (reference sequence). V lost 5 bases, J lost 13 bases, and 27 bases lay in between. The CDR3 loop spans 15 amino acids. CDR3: CSAPPSVPGAETQFF. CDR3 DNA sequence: TGCAGTGCTCCGCCCTCGGTCCCCGGCGCAGAGACCCAGTTCTTC.

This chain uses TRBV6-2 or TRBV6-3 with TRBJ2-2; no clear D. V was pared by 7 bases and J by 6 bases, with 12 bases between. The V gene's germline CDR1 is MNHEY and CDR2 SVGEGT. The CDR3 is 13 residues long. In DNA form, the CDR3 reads TGTGCCAGCATGATCGGATTTCCCGGGGAGCTGTTTTTT. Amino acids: CASMIGFPGELFF.

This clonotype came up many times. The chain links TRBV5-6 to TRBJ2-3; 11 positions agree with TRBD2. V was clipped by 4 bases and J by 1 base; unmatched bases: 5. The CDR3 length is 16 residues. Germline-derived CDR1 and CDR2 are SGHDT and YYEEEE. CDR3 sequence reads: CASSRGTSGGTDTQYF. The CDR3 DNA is TGTGCCAGCAGCCGTGGGACTAGCGGAGGCACAGATACGCAGTATTTT.

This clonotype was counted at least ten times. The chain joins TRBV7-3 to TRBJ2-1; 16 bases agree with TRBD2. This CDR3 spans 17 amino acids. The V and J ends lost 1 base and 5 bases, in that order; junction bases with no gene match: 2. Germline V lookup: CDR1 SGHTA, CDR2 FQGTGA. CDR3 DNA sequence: TGTGCCAGCAGCTTAAGAGGGACTAGCGGGAGGGACAATGAGCAGTTCTTC. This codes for CASSLRGTSGRDNEQFF.

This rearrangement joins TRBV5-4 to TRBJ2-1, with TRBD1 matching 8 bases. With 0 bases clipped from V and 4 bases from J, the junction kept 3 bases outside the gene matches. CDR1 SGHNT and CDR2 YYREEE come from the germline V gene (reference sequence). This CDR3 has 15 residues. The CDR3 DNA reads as TGTGCCAGCAGCTTGGGGACAGGGAGGTACAATGAGCAGTTCTTC. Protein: CASSLGTGRYNEQFF.

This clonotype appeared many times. CDR3 nucleotide sequence: TGCGCCAGCAGCCAAGGCTACAGGGGGCCCTACGAGCAGTACTTC. Residues: CASSQGYRGPYEQYF. The gene calls are TRBV4-3 and TRBJ2-7, with TRBD1 identical over 9 bases. V shed 1 base, J shed 2 bases, and the junction held 3 bases outside the gene matches. Per germline, CDR1 LGHNA and CDR2 YSLEER. The CDR3 extends over 15 amino acids.

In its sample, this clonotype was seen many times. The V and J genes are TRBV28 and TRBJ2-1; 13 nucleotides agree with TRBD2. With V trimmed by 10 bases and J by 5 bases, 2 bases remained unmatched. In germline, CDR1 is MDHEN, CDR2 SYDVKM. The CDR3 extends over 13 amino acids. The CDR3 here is CATGLAGDNEQFF. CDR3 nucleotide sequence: TGTGCCACCGGACTAGCGGGAGACAATGAGCAGTTCTTC. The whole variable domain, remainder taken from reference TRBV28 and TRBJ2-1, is DVKVTQSSRYLVKRTGEKVFLECVQDMDHENMFWYRQDPGLGLRLIYFSYDVKMKEKGDIPEGYSVSREKKERFSLILESASTNQTSMYLCATGLAGDNEQFFGPGTRLTVL.

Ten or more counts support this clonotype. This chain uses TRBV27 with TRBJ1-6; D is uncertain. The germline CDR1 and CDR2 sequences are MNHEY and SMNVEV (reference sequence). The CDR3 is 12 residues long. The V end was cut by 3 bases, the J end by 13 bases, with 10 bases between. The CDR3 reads CASSFTGRPLHF. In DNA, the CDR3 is TGTGCCAGCAGTTTCACTGGACGTCCCCTCCACTTT.

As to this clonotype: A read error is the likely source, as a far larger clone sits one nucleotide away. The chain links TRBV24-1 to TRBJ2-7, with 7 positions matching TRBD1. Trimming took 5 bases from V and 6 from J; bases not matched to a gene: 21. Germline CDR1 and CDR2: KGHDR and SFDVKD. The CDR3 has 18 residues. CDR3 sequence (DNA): TGTGCCACCAGTGTCCGAGAACAGGGGCTGGGGGCCCGCCTCGAGCAGTACTTC. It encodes CATSVREQGLGARLEQYF.

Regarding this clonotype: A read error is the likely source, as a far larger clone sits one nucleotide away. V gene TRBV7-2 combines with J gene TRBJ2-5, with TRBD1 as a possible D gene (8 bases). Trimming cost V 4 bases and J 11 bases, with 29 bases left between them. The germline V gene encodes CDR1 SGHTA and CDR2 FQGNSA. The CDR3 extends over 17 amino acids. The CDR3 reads CASSSDTGGGSYNEQYF. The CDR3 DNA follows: TGTGCCAGCAGCTCAGATACAGGGGGGGGCTCCTACAATGAGCAGTACTTC.

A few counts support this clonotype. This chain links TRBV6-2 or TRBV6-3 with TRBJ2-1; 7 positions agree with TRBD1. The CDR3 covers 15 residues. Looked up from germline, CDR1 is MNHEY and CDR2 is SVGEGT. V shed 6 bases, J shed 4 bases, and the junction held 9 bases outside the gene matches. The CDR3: CASSPNQGVYNEQFF. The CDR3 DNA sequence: TGTGCCAGCAGCCCAAATCAGGGGGTTTACAATGAGCAGTTCTTC.

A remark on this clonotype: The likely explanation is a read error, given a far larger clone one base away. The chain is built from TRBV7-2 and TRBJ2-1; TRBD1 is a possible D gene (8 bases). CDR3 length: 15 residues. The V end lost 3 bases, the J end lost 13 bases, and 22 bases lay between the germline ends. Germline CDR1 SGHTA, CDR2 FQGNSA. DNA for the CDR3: TGTGCCAGCAGCTTCCGAACAGGGGGAGGGGAGACCCAGTTCTTC. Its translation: CASSFRTGGGETQFF. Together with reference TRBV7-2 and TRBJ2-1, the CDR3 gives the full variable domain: GAGVSQSPSNKVTEKGKDVELRCDPISGHTALYWYRQSLGQGLEFLIYFQGNSAPDKSGLPSDRFSAERTGGSVSTLTIQRTQQEDSAVYLCASSFRTGGGETQFFGPGTRLTVL.

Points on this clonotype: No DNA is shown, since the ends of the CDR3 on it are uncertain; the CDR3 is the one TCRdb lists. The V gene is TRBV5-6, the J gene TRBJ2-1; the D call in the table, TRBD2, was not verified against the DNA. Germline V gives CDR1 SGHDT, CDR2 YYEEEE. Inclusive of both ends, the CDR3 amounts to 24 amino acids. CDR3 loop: CASTNQTSMYLCATLLPAGNEQFF.

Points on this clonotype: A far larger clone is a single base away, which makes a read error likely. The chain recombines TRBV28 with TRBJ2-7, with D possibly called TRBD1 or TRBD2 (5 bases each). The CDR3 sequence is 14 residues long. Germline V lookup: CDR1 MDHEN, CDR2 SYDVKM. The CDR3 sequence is CASSLSWGTYERYF. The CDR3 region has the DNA TGTGCCAGCAGTTTATCGTGGGGGACCTACGAGCGGTACTTC. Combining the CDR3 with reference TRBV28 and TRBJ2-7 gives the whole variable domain DVKVTQSSRYLVKRTGEKVFLECVQDMDHENMFWYRQDPGLGLRLIYFSYDVKMKEKGDIPEGYSVSREKKERFSLILESASTNQTSMYLCASSLSWGTYERYFGPGTRLTVT.

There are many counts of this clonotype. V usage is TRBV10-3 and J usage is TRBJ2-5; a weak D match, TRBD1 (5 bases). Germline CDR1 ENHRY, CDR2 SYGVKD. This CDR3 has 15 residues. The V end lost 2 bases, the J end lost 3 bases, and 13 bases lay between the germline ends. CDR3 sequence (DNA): TGTGCCATCAGTGAGGACCCCGCAGGGAAAGAGACCCAGTACTTC. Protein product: CAISEDPAGKETQYF.

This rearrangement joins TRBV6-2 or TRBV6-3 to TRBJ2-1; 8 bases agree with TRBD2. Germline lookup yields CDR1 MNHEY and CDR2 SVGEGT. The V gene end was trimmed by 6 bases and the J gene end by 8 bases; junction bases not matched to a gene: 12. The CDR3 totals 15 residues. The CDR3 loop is CASRGRGTRAYEQFF. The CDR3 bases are TGTGCCAGCAGGGGGAGGGGGACTAGGGCCTATGAGCAGTTCTTC.

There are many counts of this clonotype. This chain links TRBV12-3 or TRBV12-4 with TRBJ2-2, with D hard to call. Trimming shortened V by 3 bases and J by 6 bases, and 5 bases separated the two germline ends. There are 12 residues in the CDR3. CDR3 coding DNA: TGTGCCAGCAGTTTTCTGCCCGGGGAGCTGTTTTTT. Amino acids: CASSFLPGELFF.

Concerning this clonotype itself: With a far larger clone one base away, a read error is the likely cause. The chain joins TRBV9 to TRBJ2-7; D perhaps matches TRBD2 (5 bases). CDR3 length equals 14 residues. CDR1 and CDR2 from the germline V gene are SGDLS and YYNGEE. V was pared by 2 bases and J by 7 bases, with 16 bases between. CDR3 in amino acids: CASSVASSYNEQYF. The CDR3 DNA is TGTGCCAGCAGCGTGGCTAGCAGCTACAATGAGCAGTACTTC.

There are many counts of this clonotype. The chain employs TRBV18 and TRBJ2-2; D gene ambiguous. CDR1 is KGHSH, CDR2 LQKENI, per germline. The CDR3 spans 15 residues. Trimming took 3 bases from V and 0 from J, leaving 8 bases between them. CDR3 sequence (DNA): TGTGCCAGCTCACCTTCAGGAGCGAACACCGGGGAGCTGTTTTTT. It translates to CASSPSGANTGELFF. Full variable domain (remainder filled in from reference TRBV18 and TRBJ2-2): NAGVMQNPRHLVRRRGQEARLRCSPMKGHSHVYWYRQLPEEGLKFMVYLQKENIIDESGMPKERFSAEFPKEGPSILRIQQVVRGDSAAYFCASSPSGANTGELFFGEGSRLTVL.

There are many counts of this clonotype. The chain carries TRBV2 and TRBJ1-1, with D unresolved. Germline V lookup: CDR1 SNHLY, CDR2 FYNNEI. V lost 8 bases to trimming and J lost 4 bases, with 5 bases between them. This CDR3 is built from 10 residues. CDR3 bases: TGTGCCAGCGGAGGCACTGAAGCTTTCTTT. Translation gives CASGGTEAFF.

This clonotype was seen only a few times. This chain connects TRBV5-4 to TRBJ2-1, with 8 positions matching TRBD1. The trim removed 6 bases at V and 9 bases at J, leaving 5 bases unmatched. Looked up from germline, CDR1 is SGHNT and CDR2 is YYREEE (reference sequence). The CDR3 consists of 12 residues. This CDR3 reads CASNRQGFEQFF. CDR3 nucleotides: TGTGCCAGCAACAGACAGGGGTTTGAGCAGTTCTTC.

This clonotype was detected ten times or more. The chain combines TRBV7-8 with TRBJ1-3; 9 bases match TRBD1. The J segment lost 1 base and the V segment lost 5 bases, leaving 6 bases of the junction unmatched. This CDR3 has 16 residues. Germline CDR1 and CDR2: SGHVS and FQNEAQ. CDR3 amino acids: CASSPPGTGSGNTIYF. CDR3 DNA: TGTGCCAGCAGCCCCCCCGGGACAGGGTCTGGAAACACCATATATTTT.

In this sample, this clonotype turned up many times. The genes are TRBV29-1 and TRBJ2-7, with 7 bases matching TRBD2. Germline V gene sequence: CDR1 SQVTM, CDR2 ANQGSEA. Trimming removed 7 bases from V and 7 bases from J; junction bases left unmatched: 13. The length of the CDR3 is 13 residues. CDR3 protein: CSARSSGAGEQYF. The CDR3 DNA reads TGCAGCGCCCGATCATCGGGAGCGGGAGAGCAGTACTTC.

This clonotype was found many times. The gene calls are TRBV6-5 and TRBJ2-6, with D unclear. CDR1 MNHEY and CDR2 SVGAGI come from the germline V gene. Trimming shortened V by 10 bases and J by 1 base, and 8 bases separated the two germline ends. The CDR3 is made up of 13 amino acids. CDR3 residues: CATFSSGANVLTF. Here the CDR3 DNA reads TGTGCCACCTTTTCGTCTGGGGCCAACGTCCTGACTTTC.

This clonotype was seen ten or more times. The CDR3 DNA sequence: TGCAGTGCCCGGGACCCGGGACAGAAGGTGGTCTATGGCTACACCTTC. Translating gives CSARDPGQKVVYGYTF. The genes are TRBV20-1 and TRBJ1-2; 7 bases agree with TRBD1. The CDR3 length is 16 residues. Germline values: CDR1 DFQATT, CDR2 SNEGSKA (reference sequence). V shed 6 bases and J 4 bases; nucleotides not matched to a gene: 17.

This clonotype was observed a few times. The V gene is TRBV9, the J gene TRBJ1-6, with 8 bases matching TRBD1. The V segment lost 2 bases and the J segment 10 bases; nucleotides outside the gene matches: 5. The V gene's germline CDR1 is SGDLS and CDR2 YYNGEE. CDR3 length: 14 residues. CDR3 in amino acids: CASSVGDRRSPLHF. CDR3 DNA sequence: TGTGCCAGCAGCGTCGGGGACAGGAGGTCACCCCTCCACTTT. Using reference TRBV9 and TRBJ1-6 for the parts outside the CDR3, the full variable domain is DSGVTQTPKHLITATGQRVTLRCSPRSGDLSVYWYQQSLDQGLQFLIQYYNGEERAKGNILERFSAQQFPDLHSELNLSSLELGDSALYFCASSVGDRRSPLHFGNGTRLTVT.

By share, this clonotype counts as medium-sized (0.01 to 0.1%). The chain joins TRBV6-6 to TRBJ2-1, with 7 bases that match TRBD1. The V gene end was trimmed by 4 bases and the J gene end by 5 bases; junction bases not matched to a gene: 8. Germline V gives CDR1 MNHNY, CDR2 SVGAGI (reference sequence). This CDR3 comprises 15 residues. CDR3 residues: CASSSPGQQNNEQFF. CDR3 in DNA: TGTGCCAGCAGTTCTCCGGGACAGCAGAACAATGAGCAGTTCTTC.

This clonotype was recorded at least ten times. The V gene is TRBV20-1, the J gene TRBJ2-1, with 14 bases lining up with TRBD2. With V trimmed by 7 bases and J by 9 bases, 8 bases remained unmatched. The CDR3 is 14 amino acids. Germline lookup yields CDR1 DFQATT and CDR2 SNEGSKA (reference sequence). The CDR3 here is CSVARLAGGGEQFF. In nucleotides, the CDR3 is TGCAGTGTTGCGAGACTAGCGGGGGGGGGTGAGCAGTTCTTC.